These T cell receptor beta chains were read from a single sample in a study of response to subunit inactivated influenza vaccine. TCRdb processed the RT-PCR reads anew with MiXCR; each CDR3 protein has one entry. Of hundreds of thousands of distinct CDR3 sequences in the sample, 13% to 15% are singletons; the top ten hold 7.6%. The specimen comprised PBMCs from blood, sampled 14 to 15 days before vaccination. The origin of the receptors is a man between 45 and 60 years old who received an inactivated influenza vaccine. The CDR3 runs from the conserved cysteine through the conserved F or W. The D gene is left open where the match is weak. The listing skips clone size in some rows; elsewhere it reads once, few, many or a size class.

d_call: TRBD2
j_call: TRBJ2-5
clone_size: NA
v_call: TRBV6-2/TRBV6-3
cdr3_nt: TGTGCCAGCAGTTTTTGGCTAGCGGGAGGCGTCACCCCCCTAGAGACCCAGTACTTC
cdr3_aa: CASSFWLAGGVTPLETQYF

d_call: TRBD1
j_call: TRBJ2-4
clone_size: few
v_call: TRBV7-9
cdr3_nt: TGTGCCAGCAGCCGGACAGGGGAGAACATTCAGTACTTC
cdr3_aa: CASSRTGENIQYF

d_call: TRBD1
j_call: TRBJ1-2
clone_size: NA
v_call: TRBV5-1
cdr3_nt: TGCGCCAGCAGCTGGGGGACAGCAGCTAACTATGGCTACACCTTC
cdr3_aa: CASSWGTAANYGYTF

d_call: NA
j_call: TRBJ2-3
clone_size: NA
v_call: TRBV27
cdr3_nt: TGTGCCAGCAGTAAACTGAGTCTAGCAGATACGCAGTATTTT
cdr3_aa: CASSKLSLADTQYF

d_call: TRBD1
j_call: TRBJ2-3
clone_size: few
v_call: TRBV10-3
cdr3_nt: TGTGCCATCAACGACAGGGTCGGCCAAATCACAGATACGCAGTATTTT
cdr3_aa: CAINDRVGQITDTQYF

d_call: NA
j_call: TRBJ1-6
clone_size: many
v_call: TRBV6-1
cdr3_nt: TGTGCCAGCAGTGAATCTTTGTTGAGAGATAATTCACCCCTCCACTTT
cdr3_aa: CASSESLLRDNSPLHF

d_call: NA
j_call: TRBJ1-3
clone_size: NA
v_call: TRBV5-5
cdr3_nt: TGTGCCAGCAGTCGGGAGGCTGGAAACACCATATATTTT
cdr3_aa: CASSREAGNTIYF

d_call: TRBD2
j_call: TRBJ2-1
clone_size: few
v_call: TRBV29-1
cdr3_nt: TGCAGCGTAATAACTAGCGGGAGAGGCAATGAGCAGTTCTTC
cdr3_aa: CSVITSGRGNEQFF

d_call: TRBD2
j_call: TRBJ2-1
clone_size: NA
v_call: TRBV12-3/TRBV12-4
cdr3_nt: TGTGCCAGCAGGTTTAGCGGGACCCTCTCCTACAATGAGCAGTTCTTC
cdr3_aa: CASRFSGTLSYNEQFF

d_call: TRBD1
j_call: TRBJ2-7
clone_size: few
v_call: TRBV6-2/TRBV6-3
cdr3_nt: TGTGCCAGCGACCTCAACAGGGGCCACGAGCAGTACTTC
cdr3_aa: CASDLNRGHEQYF

d_call: TRBD2
j_call: TRBJ2-5
clone_size: few
v_call: TRBV3-1
cdr3_nt: TGTGCCAGCAGCCAAGAAGGGGCTAGCGGGCCCCCCAGTGAGACCCAGTACTTC
cdr3_aa: CASSQEGASGPPSETQYF

d_call: TRBD2
j_call: TRBJ2-3
clone_size: few
v_call: TRBV7-2
cdr3_nt: TGTGCCAGCAGATTAGGTCGGGGGGGATTAGATACGCAGTATTTT
cdr3_aa: CASRLGRGGLDTQYF

d_call: TRBD1
j_call: TRBJ2-7
clone_size: NA
v_call: TRBV5-1
cdr3_nt: TGCGCCAGCAGCTGGGGACAGGGCCTCTACGAGCAGTACTTC
cdr3_aa: CASSWGQGLYEQYF

d_call: NA
j_call: TRBJ2-1
clone_size: few
v_call: TRBV29-1
cdr3_nt: TGCAGCGTTGATGGGACAAGCTCCTACAATGAGCAGTTCTTC
cdr3_aa: CSVDGTSSYNEQFF

d_call: NA
j_call: TRBJ2-7
clone_size: many
v_call: TRBV6-2/TRBV6-3
cdr3_nt: TGTGCCAGCAGTTACCCTCCAGAATCCTACGAGCAGTACTTC
cdr3_aa: CASSYPPESYEQYF

d_call: NA
j_call: TRBJ2-1
clone_size: few
v_call: TRBV12-3/TRBV12-4
cdr3_nt: TGTGCCAGCAGTCCCGGGGTTTTCGGGAGTCTCAATGAGCAGTTCTTC
cdr3_aa: CASSPGVFGSLNEQFF

d_call: TRBD2
j_call: TRBJ2-7
clone_size: few
v_call: TRBV4-3
cdr3_nt: TGCGCCAGCAGCCAAGATCACGGCGGGAGGTCCAGCTCCTACGAGCAGTACTTC
cdr3_aa: CASSQDHGGRSSSYEQYF

d_call: NA
j_call: TRBJ1-4
clone_size: NA
v_call: TRBV7-9
cdr3_nt: TGTGCCAGCAGCCCTGGTCAGGGTCTTGGGGAAAAACTGTTTTTT
cdr3_aa: CASSPGQGLGEKLFF

d_call: NA
j_call: TRBJ1-2
clone_size: NA
v_call: TRBV2
cdr3_nt: TGTGCCAGCAGGGACAGCCCGTATGGCTACACCTTC
cdr3_aa: CASRDSPYGYTF

d_call: NA
j_call: TRBJ2-1
clone_size: few
v_call: TRBV6-5
cdr3_nt: TGTGCCAGCAGTTACCAGGGAGGTGTCAACAATGAGCAGTTCTTC
cdr3_aa: CASSYQGGVNNEQFF

d_call: NA
j_call: TRBJ2-1
clone_size: few
v_call: TRBV19
cdr3_nt: TGTGCCAGTAGATTGGCGGGGAAGCTCGATGAGCAGTTCTTC
cdr3_aa: CASRLAGKLDEQFF